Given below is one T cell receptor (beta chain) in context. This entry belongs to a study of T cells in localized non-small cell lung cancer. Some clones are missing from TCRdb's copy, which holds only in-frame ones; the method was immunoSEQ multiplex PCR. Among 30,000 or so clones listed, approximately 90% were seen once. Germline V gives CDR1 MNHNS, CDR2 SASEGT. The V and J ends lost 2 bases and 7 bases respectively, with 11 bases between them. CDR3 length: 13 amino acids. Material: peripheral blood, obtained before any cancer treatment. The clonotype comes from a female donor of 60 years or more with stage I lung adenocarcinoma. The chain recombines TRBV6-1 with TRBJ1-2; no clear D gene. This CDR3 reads CASSESGRTGYTF. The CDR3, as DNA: TGTGCCAGCAGTGAATCTGGGAGGACTGGCTACACCTTC.